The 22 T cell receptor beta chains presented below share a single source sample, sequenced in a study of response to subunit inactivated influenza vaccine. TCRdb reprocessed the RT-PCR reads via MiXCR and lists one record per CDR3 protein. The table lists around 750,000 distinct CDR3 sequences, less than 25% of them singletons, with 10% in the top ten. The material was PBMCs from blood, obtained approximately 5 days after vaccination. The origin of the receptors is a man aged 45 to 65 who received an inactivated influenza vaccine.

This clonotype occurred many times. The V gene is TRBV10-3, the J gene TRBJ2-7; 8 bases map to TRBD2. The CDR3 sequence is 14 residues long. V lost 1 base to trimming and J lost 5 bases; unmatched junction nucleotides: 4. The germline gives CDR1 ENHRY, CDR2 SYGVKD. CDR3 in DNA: TGTGCCATCAGTGAGTTAGCGGGATTAGACGAGCAGTACTTC. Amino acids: CAISELAGLDEQYF.

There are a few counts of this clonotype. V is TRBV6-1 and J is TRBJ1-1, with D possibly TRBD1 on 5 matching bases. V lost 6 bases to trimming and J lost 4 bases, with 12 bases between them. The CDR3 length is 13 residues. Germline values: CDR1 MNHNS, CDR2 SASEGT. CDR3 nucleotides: TGTGCCAGCAGAACAAGGGGTCTCACTGAAGCTTTCTTT. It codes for CASRTRGLTEAFF.

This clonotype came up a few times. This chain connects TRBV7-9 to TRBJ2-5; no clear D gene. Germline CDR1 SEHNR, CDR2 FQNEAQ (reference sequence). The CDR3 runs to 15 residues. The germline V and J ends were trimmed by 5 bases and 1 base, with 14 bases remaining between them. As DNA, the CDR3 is TGTGCCAGCAGCCAAATCGGCAGTCCCCAAGAGACCCAGTACTTC. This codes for CASSQIGSPQETQYF.

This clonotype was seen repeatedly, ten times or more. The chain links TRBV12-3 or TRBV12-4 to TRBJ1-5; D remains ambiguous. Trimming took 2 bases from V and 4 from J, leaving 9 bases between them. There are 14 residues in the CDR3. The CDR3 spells CASSLYGENQPQHF. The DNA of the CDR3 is TGTGCCAGCAGTTTATACGGAGAGAATCAGCCCCAGCATTTT.

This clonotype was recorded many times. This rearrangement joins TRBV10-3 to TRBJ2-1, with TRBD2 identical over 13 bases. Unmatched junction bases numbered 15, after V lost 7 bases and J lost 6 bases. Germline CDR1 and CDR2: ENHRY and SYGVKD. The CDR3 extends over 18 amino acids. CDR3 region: CAIKRSGTSGVPSNEQFF. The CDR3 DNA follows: TGTGCCATCAAACGGTCCGGGACTAGCGGGGTTCCCTCCAATGAGCAGTTCTTC.

The CDR3 DNA reads TGTGCCAGCAGCTTGGACAGGGCTGATGAGCAGTTCTTC. It codes for CASSLDRADEQFF. This chain uses TRBV7-8 with TRBJ2-1, with 8 bases aligning to TRBD1. The CDR3 runs 13 residues. Per germline, CDR1 SGHVS and CDR2 FQNEAQ. The V gene end was trimmed by 3 bases and the J gene end by 8 bases; junction bases not matched to a gene: 3. The complete variable domain, with remaining parts taken from reference TRBV7-8 and TRBJ2-1, reads GAGVSQSPRYKVAKRGQDVALRCDPISGHVSLFWYQQALGQGPEFLTYFQNEAQLDKSGLPSDRFFAERPEGSVSTLKIQRTQQEDSAVYLCASSLDRADEQFFGPGTRLTVL.

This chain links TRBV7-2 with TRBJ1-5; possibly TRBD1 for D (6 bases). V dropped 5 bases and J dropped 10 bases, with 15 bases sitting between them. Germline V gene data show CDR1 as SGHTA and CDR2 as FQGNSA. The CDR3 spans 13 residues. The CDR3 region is CASSPGQRTPQHF. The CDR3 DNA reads TGTGCCAGCAGCCCGGGACAAAGGACTCCCCAGCATTTT.

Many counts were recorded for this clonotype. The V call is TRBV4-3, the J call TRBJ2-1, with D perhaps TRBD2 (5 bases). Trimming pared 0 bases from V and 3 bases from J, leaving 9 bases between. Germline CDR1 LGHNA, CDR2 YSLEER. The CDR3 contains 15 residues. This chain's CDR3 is CASSQDRGSYNEQFF. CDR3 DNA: TGCGCCAGCAGCCAAGATCGGGGAAGCTACAATGAGCAGTTCTTC.

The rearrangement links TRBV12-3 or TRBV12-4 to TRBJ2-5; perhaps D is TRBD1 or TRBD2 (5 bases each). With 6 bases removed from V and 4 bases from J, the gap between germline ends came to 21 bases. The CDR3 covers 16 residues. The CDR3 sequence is CASSRGLGRGAETQYF. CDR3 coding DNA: TGTGCCAGCAGCCGAGGCCTGGGACGTGGAGCAGAGACCCAGTACTTC.

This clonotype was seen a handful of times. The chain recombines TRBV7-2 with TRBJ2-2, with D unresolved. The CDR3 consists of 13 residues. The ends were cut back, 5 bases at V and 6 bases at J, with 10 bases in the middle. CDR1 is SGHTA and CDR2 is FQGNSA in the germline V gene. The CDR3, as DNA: TGTGCCAGCAGCCCGCCCGTGGCCGGGGAGCTGTTTTTT. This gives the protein CASSPPVAGELFF. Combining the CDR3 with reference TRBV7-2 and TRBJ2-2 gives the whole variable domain GAGVSQSPSNKVTEKGKDVELRCDPISGHTALYWYRQSLGQGLEFLIYFQGNSAPDKSGLPSDRFSAERTGGSVSTLTIQRTQQEDSAVYLCASSPPVAGELFFGEGSRLTVL.

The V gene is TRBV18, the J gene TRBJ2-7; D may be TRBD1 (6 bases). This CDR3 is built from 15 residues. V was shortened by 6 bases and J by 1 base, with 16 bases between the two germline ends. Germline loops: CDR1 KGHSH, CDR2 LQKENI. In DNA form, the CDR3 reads TGTGCCAGCTCGCCCCCAAACAGGGAGTCCTACGAGCAGTACTTC. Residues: CASSPPNRESYEQYF. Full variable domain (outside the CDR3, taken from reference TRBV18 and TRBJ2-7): NAGVMQNPRHLVRRRGQEARLRCSPMKGHSHVYWYRQLPEEGLKFMVYLQKENIIDESGMPKERFSAEFPKEGPSILRIQQVVRGDSAAYFCASSPPNRESYEQYFGPGTRLTVT.

The CDR3 coding sequence is TGTGCCAGCAGCTTATTAGGGACCACCGGGGAGCTGTTTTTT. It yields the protein CASSLLGTTGELFF. The chain combines TRBV5-5 with TRBJ2-2; D tentatively reads TRBD1 or TRBD2 (5 bases each). Looked up from germline, CDR1 is SGHKS and CDR2 is YYEKEE (reference sequence). This CDR3 comprises 14 residues. Trimming pared 2 bases from V and 4 bases from J, leaving 9 bases between. The whole variable domain, filled in from reference TRBV5-5 and TRBJ2-2, reads DAGVTQSPTHLIKTRGQQVTLRCSPISGHKSVSWYQQVLGQGPQFIFQYYEKEERGRGNFPDRFSARQFPNYSSELNVNALLLGDSALYLCASSLLGTTGELFFGEGSRLTVL.

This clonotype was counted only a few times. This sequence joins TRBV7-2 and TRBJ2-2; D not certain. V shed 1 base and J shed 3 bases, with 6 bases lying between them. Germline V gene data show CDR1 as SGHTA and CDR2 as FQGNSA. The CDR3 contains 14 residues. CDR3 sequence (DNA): TGTGCCAGCAGCTTAGGACCCTACACCGGGGAGCTGTTTTTT. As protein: CASSLGPYTGELFF.

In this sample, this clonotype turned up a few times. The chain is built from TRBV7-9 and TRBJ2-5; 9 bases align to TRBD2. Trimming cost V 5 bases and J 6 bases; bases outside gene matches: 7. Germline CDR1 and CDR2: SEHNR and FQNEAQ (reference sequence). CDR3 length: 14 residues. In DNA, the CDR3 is TGTGCCAGCAGCCTCTTAGCGGGAGATCAGACCCAGTACTTC. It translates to CASSLLAGDQTQYF.

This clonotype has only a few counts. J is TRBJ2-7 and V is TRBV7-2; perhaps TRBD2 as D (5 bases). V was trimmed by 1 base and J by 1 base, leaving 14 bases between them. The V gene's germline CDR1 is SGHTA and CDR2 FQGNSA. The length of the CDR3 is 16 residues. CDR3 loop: CASSLGFSSSSYEQYF. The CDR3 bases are TGTGCCAGCAGCTTAGGTTTCTCTAGCAGTTCCTACGAGCAGTACTTC.

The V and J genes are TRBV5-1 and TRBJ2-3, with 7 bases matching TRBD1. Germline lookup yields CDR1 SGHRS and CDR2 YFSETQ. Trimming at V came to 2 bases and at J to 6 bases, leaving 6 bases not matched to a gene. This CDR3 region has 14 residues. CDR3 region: CASSLRQGLDTQYF. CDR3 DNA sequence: TGCGCCAGCAGCTTACGACAGGGTCTTGATACGCAGTATTTT. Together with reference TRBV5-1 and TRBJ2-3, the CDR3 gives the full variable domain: KAGVTQTPRYLIKTRGQQVTLSCSPISGHRSVSWYQQTPGQGLQFLFEYFSETQRNKGNFPGRFSGRQFSNSRSEMNVSTLELGDSALYLCASSLRQGLDTQYFGPGTRLTVL.

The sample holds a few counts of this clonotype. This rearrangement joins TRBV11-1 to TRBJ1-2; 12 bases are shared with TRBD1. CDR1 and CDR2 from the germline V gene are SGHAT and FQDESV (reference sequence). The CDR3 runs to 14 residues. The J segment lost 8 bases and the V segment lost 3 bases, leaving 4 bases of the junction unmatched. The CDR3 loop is CASSLGQGASGYTF. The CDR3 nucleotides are TGTGCCAGCAGCTTGGGACAGGGGGCTTCCGGCTACACCTTC.

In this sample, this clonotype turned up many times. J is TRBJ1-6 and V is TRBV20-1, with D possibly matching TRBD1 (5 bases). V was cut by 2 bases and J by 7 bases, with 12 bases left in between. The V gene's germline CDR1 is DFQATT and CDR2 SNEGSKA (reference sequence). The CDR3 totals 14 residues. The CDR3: CSARTPGRNSPLHF. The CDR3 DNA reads TGCAGTGCTAGAACTCCAGGGAGGAATTCACCCCTCCACTTT.

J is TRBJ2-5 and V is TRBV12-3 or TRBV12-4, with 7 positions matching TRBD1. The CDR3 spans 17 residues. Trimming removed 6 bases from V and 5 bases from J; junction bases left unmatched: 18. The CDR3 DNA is TGTGCCAGCAGCTGGCGAAGCCGGGACAGAGGTGAGGAGACCCAGTACTTC. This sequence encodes CASSWRSRDRGEETQYF.

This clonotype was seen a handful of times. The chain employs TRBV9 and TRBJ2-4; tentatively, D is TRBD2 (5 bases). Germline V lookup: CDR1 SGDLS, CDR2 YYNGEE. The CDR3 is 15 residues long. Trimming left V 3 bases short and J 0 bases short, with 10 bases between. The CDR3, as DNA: TGTGCCAGCAGCGCCGACGGGGTAGCCAAAAACATTCAGTACTTC. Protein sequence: CASSADGVAKNIQYF.

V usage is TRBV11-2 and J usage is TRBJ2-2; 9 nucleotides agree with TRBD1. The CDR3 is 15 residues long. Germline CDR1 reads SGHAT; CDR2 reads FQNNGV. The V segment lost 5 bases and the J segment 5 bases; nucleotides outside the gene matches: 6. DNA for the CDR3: TGTGCCAGCAGCCCACAGGGGGCATGGACCGGGGAGCTGTTTTTT. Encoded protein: CASSPQGAWTGELFF.

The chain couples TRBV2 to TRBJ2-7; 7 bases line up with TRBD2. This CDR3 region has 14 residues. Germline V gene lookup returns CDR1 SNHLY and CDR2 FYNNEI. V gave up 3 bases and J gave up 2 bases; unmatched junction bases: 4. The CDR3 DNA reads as TGTGCCAGCAGTGACCTAGCGGCCACCTACGAGCAGTACTTC. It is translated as CASSDLAATYEQYF.